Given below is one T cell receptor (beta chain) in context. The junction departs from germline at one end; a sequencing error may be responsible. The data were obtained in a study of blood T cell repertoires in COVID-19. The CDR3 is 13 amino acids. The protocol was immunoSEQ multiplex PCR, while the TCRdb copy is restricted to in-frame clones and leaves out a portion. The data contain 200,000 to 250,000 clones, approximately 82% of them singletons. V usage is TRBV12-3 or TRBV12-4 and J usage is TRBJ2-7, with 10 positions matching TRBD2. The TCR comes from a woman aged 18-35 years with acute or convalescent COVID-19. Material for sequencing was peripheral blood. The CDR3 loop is CASSLAGAYEQYF. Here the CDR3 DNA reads TGTGCCAGCAGTCTAGCGGGAGCCTACGAGCAGTACTTC.